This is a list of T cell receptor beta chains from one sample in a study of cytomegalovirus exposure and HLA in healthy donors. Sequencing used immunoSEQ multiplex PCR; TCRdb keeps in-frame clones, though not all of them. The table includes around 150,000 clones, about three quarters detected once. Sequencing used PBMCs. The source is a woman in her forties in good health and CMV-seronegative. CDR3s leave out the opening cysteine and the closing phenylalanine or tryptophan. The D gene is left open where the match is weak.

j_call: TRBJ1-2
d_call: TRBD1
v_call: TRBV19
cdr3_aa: ASSRDRDYGYT

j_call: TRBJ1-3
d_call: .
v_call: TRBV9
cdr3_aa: ASSFSAGDGNTIY

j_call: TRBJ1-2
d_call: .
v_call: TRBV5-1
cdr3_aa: ASSPQGNYGYT

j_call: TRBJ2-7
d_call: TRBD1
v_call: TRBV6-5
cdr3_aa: ASSSGGEQY

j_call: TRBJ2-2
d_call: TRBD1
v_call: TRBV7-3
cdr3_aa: ASSSTGTGELF

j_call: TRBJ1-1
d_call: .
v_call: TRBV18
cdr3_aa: ASSPQGTEAF

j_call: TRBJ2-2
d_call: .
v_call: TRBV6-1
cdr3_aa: ASRDTNTGELF

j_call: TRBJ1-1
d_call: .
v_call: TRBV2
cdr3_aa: ASIWMGGETEAF

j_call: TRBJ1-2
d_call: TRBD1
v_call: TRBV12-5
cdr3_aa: ASAQGDNYGYT

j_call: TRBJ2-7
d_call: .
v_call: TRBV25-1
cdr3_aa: ASTGAGYEQY

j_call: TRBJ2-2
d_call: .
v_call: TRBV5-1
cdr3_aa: ASSWDTNTGELF

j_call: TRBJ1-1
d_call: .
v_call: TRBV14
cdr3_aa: ASSQGRVEAF

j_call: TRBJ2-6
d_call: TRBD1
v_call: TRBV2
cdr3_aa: ASKSGTADSGANVLT

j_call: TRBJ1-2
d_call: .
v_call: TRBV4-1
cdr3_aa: ASSQKRDTANYGYT

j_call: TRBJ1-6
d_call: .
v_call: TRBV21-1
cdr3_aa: ASSRNRGLFNNSPLH

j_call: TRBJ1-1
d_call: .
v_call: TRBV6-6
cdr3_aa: ASSPRTRGAF

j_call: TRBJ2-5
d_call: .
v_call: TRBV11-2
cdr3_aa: ASSLGLQETQY

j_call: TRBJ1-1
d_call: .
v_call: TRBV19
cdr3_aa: ASSMERGNTEAF

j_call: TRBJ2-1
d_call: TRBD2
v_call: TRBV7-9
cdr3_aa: ASSSGGASYNEQF

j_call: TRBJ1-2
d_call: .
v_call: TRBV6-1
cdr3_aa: ASSRDNSYYGYT

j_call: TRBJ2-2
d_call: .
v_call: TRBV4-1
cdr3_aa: ASSSREGNTGELF

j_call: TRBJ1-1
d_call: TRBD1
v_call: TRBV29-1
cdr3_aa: SVGTGSTEAF

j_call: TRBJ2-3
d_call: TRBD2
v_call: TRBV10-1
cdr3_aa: ASSDRGGGATDTQY

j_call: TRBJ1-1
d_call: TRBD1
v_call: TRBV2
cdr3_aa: ASRAPGQGGNTEAF

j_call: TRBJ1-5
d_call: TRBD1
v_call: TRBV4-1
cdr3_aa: ASSQGDSLLSNQPQH

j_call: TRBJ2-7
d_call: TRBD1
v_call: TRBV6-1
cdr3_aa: ASMENRGSSYEQY

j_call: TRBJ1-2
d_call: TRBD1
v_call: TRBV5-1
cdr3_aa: ASSSTGGFDGYT

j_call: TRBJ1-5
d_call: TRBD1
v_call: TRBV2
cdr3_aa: ASSTQGINQPQH

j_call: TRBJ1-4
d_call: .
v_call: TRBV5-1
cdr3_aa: ASSFAGEKLF

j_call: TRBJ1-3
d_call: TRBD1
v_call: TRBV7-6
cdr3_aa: ASSSTGSGNTIY

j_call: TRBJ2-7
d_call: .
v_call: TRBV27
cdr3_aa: ASSFGPPGRGFSEQY

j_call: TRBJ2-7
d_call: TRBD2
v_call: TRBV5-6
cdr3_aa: ASSLARLAAAEQY

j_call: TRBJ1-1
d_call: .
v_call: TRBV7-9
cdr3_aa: ASSRQMNTEAF

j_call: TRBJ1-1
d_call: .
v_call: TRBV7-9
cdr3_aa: ASSHGGVNTEAF

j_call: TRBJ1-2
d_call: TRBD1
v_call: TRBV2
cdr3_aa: ASSRQGARSGYT

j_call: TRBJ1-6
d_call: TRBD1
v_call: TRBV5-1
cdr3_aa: ASSHRGMEYNSPLH

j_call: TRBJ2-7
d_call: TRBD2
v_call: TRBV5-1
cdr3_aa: ASSSLAGGPYEQY

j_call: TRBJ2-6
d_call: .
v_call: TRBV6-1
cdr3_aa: ASSEEAGSGANVLT

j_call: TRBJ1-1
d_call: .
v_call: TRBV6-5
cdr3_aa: ASRQGRGTEAF

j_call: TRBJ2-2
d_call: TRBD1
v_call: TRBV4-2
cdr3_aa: ASSQDPGQGAVGELF

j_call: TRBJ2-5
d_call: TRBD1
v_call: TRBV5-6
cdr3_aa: ASSFWVRTGKETQY

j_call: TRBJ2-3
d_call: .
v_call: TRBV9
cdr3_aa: ASSGLSGVRDTQY

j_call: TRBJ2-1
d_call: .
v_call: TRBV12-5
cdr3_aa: ASGLGGGLYNEQF

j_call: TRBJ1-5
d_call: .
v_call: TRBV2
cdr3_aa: ASRGHPRQPQH

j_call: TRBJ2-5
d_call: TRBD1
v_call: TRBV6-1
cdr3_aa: ASSRTGQETQY

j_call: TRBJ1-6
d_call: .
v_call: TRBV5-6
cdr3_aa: ASSLGLQRALH

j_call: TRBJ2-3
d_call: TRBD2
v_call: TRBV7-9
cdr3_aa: ASSLRTSWTQY

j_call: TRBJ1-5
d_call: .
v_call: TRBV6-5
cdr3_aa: ASSRGWGQPQH

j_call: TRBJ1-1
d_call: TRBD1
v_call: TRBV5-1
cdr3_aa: ASSPDGQGPEAF

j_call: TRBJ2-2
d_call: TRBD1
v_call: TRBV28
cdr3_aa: ASSLGQGATGELF

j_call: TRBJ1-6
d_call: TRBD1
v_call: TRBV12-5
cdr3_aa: ASGQDRAYSPLH

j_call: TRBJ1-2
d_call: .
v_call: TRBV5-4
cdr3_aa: ASSLKTGRNYGYT

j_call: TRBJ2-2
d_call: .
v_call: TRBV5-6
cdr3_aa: ASSLDRGGFYTGELF

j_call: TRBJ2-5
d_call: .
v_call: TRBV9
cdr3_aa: ASSVGSVEETQY